These 26 T cell receptor beta chains originate from one sample sequenced in a study of cytomegalovirus exposure and HLA in healthy donors. PCR involved 60 Vbeta and 13 Jbeta primers. The repertoire was sequenced with immunoSEQ multiplex PCR; TCRdb's copy has only in-frame clones and lacks some. This sample has some 180,000 clones; 70% to 80% occur once, and the top ten carry around 1.5%. The sample comprised PBMCs. These receptor sequences come from a man younger than 35 in good health and CMV-seronegative.

The chain combines TRBV7-6 with TRBJ1-1; D is uncertain. Per the germline V gene, CDR1 is SGHVS and CDR2 is FNYEAQ. The CDR3 loop spans 13 amino acids. V lost 6 bases and J 1 base, leaving 9 bases between the germline ends. For the CDR3, the DNA is TGTGCCAGCAGTTCCAGTCCGAACACTGAAGCTTTCTTT. Its protein is CASSSSPNTEAFF.

The chain uses TRBV19 and TRBJ2-7; D may be TRBD2 (5 bases). Trimming took 3 bases from V and 0 from J, leaving 18 bases between them. Germline-derived CDR1 and CDR2 are LNHDA and SQIVND (reference sequence). This CDR3 has 17 residues. In DNA, the CDR3 is TGTGCCAGTAGTATTGGAGAACCGGTGGGGAGCTCCTACGAGCAGTACTTC. Its translation: CASSIGEPVGSSYEQYF.

On this clone itself: The junction differs from germline at one of its ends, possibly a read error. The chain has TRBV6-1 and TRBJ1-5, with D maybe TRBD1 (5 bases). The CDR3 totals 12 residues. Per germline, CDR1 MNHNS and CDR2 SASEGT. CDR3 sequence reads: CASSERRSGLYF. CDR3 bases: TGTGCCAGCAGTGAAAGGCGGTCAGGGCTGTATTTT.

The V gene is TRBV7-9, the J gene TRBJ1-2, with unresolved D. Germline V gene lookup returns CDR1 SEHNR and CDR2 FQNEAQ (reference sequence). This CDR3 spans 13 amino acids. Trimming took 4 bases from V and 4 from J, leaving 10 bases between them. The CDR3 loop is CASSSVGSYGYTF. In DNA form, the CDR3 reads TGTGCCAGCAGCTCTGTTGGCAGCTATGGCTACACCTTC.

V usage is TRBV9 and J usage is TRBJ2-7; 7 bases match TRBD1. The CDR3 loop spans 15 amino acids. V was pared by 4 bases and J by 3 bases, with 10 bases of the junction left unmatched. Germline V lookup: CDR1 SGDLS, CDR2 YYNGEE. CDR3 protein: CASSKGGQAYYEQYF. The DNA for the CDR3 is TGTGCCAGCAGCAAAGGGGGCCAGGCCTACTACGAGCAGTACTTC.

The chain employs TRBV7-9 and TRBJ2-7, with 8 nucleotides matching TRBD1. The CDR3 runs to 14 residues. Per the germline V gene, CDR1 is SEHNR and CDR2 is FQNEAQ (reference sequence). With V trimmed by 5 bases and J by 3 bases, 6 bases remained unmatched. CDR3 protein: CASSPGQGGYEQYF. The CDR3 DNA reads as TGTGCCAGCAGCCCCGGACAGGGAGGCTACGAGCAGTACTTC.

The chain employs TRBV7-2 and TRBJ2-5, with D uncertain. The CDR3 is made up of 14 amino acids. CDR1 and CDR2 (germline): SGHTA, FQGNSA. Deletions cut 7 bases from V and 3 bases from J, with 15 bases between. The CDR3 region has the DNA TGTGCCAGCAACCGAGGTGGTGCCAAAGAGACCCAGTACTTC. The encoded protein is CASNRGGAKETQYF.

This clone appeared once. The genes are TRBV30 and TRBJ2-5, with D unclear. The V end lost 8 bases, the J end lost 4 bases, and 8 bases lay between the germline ends. This CDR3 comprises 10 residues. Per the germline V gene, CDR1 is GTSNPN and CDR2 is SVGIG (reference sequence). The CDR3 DNA is TGTGCCGGAGCTCGAGAGACCCAGTACTTC. Protein product: CAGARETQYF.

The CDR3 DNA is TGTGCCAGCAGTGGGGCGACCCAGTACTTC. Protein: CASSGATQYF. J is TRBJ2-5 and V is TRBV2, with unresolved D. The CDR3 has 10 amino acids. V was shortened by 4 bases and J by 7 bases, with 4 bases between the two germline ends. CDR1 and CDR2 from the germline V gene are SNHLY and FYNNEI.

This clone was found a few times. The chain uses TRBV5-4 and TRBJ2-3, with 8 bases lining up with TRBD2. V dropped 2 bases and J dropped 2; count of bases not matched to a gene: 4. CDR3 length: 15 amino acids. Germline values: CDR1 SGHNT, CDR2 YYREEE (reference sequence). CDR3 bases: TGTGCCAGCAGCTTAGCGGGGGCCCTCACAGATACGCAGTATTTT. The encoded protein is CASSLAGALTDTQYF.

The chain carries TRBV28 and TRBJ2-3; a possible D gene is TRBD2 (5 bases). Germline assignment: CDR1 MDHEN and CDR2 SYDVKM. The CDR3 is 15 amino acids. The V gene lost 3 bases and the J gene lost 6 bases, with 16 bases spanning the gap. The CDR3 DNA follows: TGTGCCAGCAGTTTGACGGGTGGGCGGGTGGATACGCAGTATTTT. Protein: CASSLTGGRVDTQYF. The variable domain in full, completed from reference TRBV28 and TRBJ2-3, reads DVKVTQSSRYLVKRTGEKVFLECVQDMDHENMFWYRQDPGLGLRLIYFSYDVKMKEKGDIPEGYSVSREKKERFSLILESASTNQTSMYLCASSLTGGRVDTQYFGPGTRLTVL.

V and J are TRBV5-1 and TRBJ2-5, with TRBD2 matching 11 bases. This CDR3 is 15 amino acids long. Unmatched junction bases numbered 6, after V lost 6 bases and J lost 2 bases. Looked up from germline, CDR1 is SGHRS and CDR2 is YFSETQ. The CDR3: CASTLAGGQQETQYF. The CDR3, as DNA: TGCGCCAGCACCCTAGCGGGGGGCCAACAAGAGACCCAGTACTTC.

The CDR3 DNA reads as TGTGCCAGCAGCGAGGGACTCCCCTCCTACAATGAGCAGTTCTTC. The encoded protein is CASSEGLPSYNEQFF. The gene calls are TRBV9 and TRBJ2-1; possibly TRBD2 for D (6 bases). Deletions cut 3 bases from V and 0 bases from J, with 10 bases between. The CDR3 loop spans 15 amino acids. From germline, CDR1 is SGDLS and CDR2 YYNGEE. The entire variable domain, with the rest obtained from reference TRBV9 and TRBJ2-1, is as follows: DSGVTQTPKHLITATGQRVTLRCSPRSGDLSVYWYQQSLDQGLQFLIQYYNGEERAKGNILERFSAQQFPDLHSELNLSSLELGDSALYFCASSEGLPSYNEQFFGPGTRLTVL.

In its sample, this clone was seen a few times. Written as DNA, the CDR3 is TGTGCCAGCAGCTTGGAGGTGACCGGAAACACCATATATTTT. It codes for CASSLEVTGNTIYF. This chain links TRBV7-2 with TRBJ1-3, with D uncertain. V lost 3 bases to trimming and J lost 4 bases, with 10 bases between them. CDR3 size: 14 residues. Looked up from germline, CDR1 is SGHTA and CDR2 is FQGNSA.

A single count supports this clone. This chain connects TRBV7-2 to TRBJ2-7; 7 nucleotides align to TRBD2. Germline values: CDR1 SGHTA, CDR2 FQGNSA. V lost 2 bases to trimming and J lost 2 bases; unmatched junction nucleotides: 6. This CDR3 is 15 amino acids long. The CDR3 coding sequence is TGTGCCAGCAGCTTATCCCCTAGCGGAGCCTACGAGCAGTACTTC. The encoded protein is CASSLSPSGAYEQYF.

V gene TRBV6-6 combines with J gene TRBJ2-7; 9 nucleotides agree with TRBD1. Germline CDR1 MNHNY, CDR2 SVGAGI (reference sequence). This CDR3 contains 14 residues. V was pared by 11 bases and J by 1 base, with 9 bases of the junction left unmatched. The CDR3 DNA follows: TGTGCCGCCTCCCGGGACAGGGAGTCCTACGAGCAGTACTTC. Residues: CAASRDRESYEQYF.

This clone was detected only a few times. The chain joins TRBV6-6 to TRBJ1-5, with D possibly TRBD1 on 6 matching bases. Germline loops: CDR1 MNHNY, CDR2 SVGAGI (reference sequence). This CDR3 spans 14 amino acids. The V end lost 10 bases, the J end lost 4 bases, and 17 bases lay between the germline ends. The CDR3 spells CATSSTGTNQPQHF. CDR3 bases: TGTGCCACCTCTAGTACAGGGACAAATCAGCCCCAGCATTTT.

Here the CDR3 DNA reads TGTGCCAGCAGTTTATGGGGGCGGAACACTGAAGCTTTCTTT. This codes for CASSLWGRNTEAFF. J is TRBJ1-1 and V is TRBV27; possibly TRBD1 for D (6 bases). V was shortened by 1 base and J by 1 base, with 7 bases between the two germline ends. This CDR3 region has 14 residues. Germline V gives CDR1 MNHEY, CDR2 SMNVEV (reference sequence).

This chain links TRBV6-1 with TRBJ2-3, with 8 bases aligning to TRBD2. Germline V gene sequence: CDR1 MNHNS, CDR2 SASEGT. With 0 bases clipped from V and 3 bases from J, the junction kept 8 bases outside the gene matches. CDR3 length: 17 amino acids. CDR3 amino acids: CASSEANGGVGTDTQYF. In DNA form, the CDR3 reads TGTGCCAGCAGTGAAGCCAACGGGGGGGTCGGAACAGATACGCAGTATTTT.

On this clone: Distinct nucleotide sequences in the sample also encode this CDR3. The chain couples TRBV30 to TRBJ2-3, with D perhaps TRBD1 (5 bases). There are 12 residues in the CDR3. Germline CDR1 is GTSNPN and CDR2 is SVGIG (reference sequence). Trimming pared 3 bases from V and 3 bases from J, leaving 7 bases between. The CDR3 sequence: CAWRTGTDTQYF. In DNA, the CDR3 is TGTGCCTGGAGAACAGGAACAGATACGCAGTATTTT. Full variable domain (remainder filled in from reference TRBV30 and TRBJ2-3): SQTIHQWPATLVQPVGSPLSLECTVEGTSNPNLYWYRQAAGRGLQLLFYSVGIGQISSEVPQNLSASRPQDRQFILSSKKLLLSDSGFYLCAWRTGTDTQYFGPGTRLTVL.

The genes are TRBV30 and TRBJ2-1, with 7 bases fitting TRBD1. The germline CDR1 and CDR2 sequences are GTSNPN and SVGIG (reference sequence). The CDR3 runs 14 residues. Trimming took 0 bases from V and 4 from J; bases not matched to a gene: 3. CDR3 sequence reads: CAWSVTGAYNEQFF. In DNA form, the CDR3 reads TGTGCCTGGAGTGTAACAGGGGCTTACAATGAGCAGTTCTTC.

The chain's CDR3 is CASSLVRGGAKNIQYF. DNA for the CDR3: TGCGCCAGCAGCTTGGTACGAGGGGGAGCCAAAAACATTCAGTACTTC. The V and J genes are TRBV5-1 and TRBJ2-4, with D perhaps matching TRBD1 (6 bases). V was pared by 0 bases and J by 0 bases, with 10 bases between. CDR1 is SGHRS and CDR2 is YFSETQ in the germline V gene. This CDR3 is 16 amino acids long.

Comments on this clone: Germline is not matched at one junction end, which may reflect a read error. The rearrangement links TRBV4-2 to TRBJ2-2, with D tentatively TRBD2 (5 bases). The CDR3 is 15 residues long. CDR1 is LGHNA and CDR2 is YNFKEQ in the germline V gene. The CDR3 DNA reads TGTGCCAGCAGCCAAGAGGCGAGCTCGACCGGGGAGCTGTCTTTT. This encodes CASSQEASSTGELSF.

This chain joins TRBV29-1 and TRBJ1-2, with TRBD1 identical over 7 bases. The CDR3 runs to 14 residues. Per germline, CDR1 SQVTM and CDR2 ANQGSEA. The V and J ends lost 4 bases and 4 bases, in that order; junction bases with no gene match: 9. The CDR3 bases are TGCAGCGTTGTGGGCACGACAGGGAGCTATGGCTACACCTTC. It yields the protein CSVVGTTGSYGYTF.

The J gene is TRBJ2-7, the V gene TRBV7-9; 11 bases line up with TRBD1. Germline CDR1 SEHNR, CDR2 FQNEAQ (reference sequence). V trimming: 5 bases; J trimming: 5 bases; junction bases outside the gene matches: 8. This CDR3 region has 15 residues. The CDR3 reads CASSIRDRGFHEQYF. CDR3 nucleotides: TGTGCCAGCAGCATCCGGGACAGGGGGTTCCACGAGCAGTACTTC. The full variable domain, rest sourced from reference TRBV7-9 and TRBJ2-7, is DTGVSQNPRHKITKRGQNVTFRCDPISEHNRLYWYRQTLGQGPEFLTYFQNEAQLEKSRLLSDRFSAERPKGSFSTLEIQRTEQGDSAMYLCASSIRDRGFHEQYFGPGTRLTVT.

The chain couples TRBV9 to TRBJ1-1; maybe TRBD1 (6 bases). Trimming took off 4 bases at V and 3 bases at J, with 10 bases between the two ends. The CDR3 covers 13 residues. Germline V gene data show CDR1 as SGDLS and CDR2 as YYNGEE. The CDR3 DNA reads TGTGCCAGCAGCCTCCACAGGGACACTGAAGCTTTCTTT. Protein sequence: CASSLHRDTEAFF.